The clone carrying this T cell receptor (beta chain) was seen only once. Produced via immunoSEQ multiplex PCR; TCRdb's table is partial and in-frame only. The data hold under 85,000 clones, with approximately 90% observed a single time. The data stem from a study of T cell changes during pregnancy in multiple sclerosis. The V gene's germline CDR1 is SGHAT and CDR2 FQNNGV. The CDR3 runs to 12 residues. Trimming removed 0 bases at V and 4 bases at J, with 4 bases between. This TCR came from a female donor with multiple sclerosis, enrolled in a pregnancy study. This chain links TRBV11-2 with TRBJ2-7; D remains ambiguous. The specimen comprised CD4+ T cells from peripheral blood mononuclear cells, sampled before pregnancy. The CDR3 DNA reads TGTGCCAGCAGCTTAGACGGTTACGAGCAGTACTTC. Residues: CASSLDGYEQYF.